This T cell receptor beta chain was found in a study of T cells in tuberculosis. The study's findings and limits: The stringent gate may have excluded weak CD1B-GMM tetramer binders.

Libraries were prepared by immunoSEQ multiplex PCR; TCRdb keeps only in-frame clonotypes and omits some of them. The sample lists nearly 60,000 clones, over 75% seen once, with 20% to 25% in the top ten. The V gene end was trimmed by 0 bases and the J gene end by 12 bases; junction bases not matched to a gene: 2. The CDR3 is 13 amino acids. The germline gives CDR1 MRHNA, CDR2 SNTAGT. After thawing and overnight rest, PBMC were stained with GMM-loaded CD1B tetramer, viability dye and anti-CD3 for sorting. The lipid loaded on the CD1B tetramers was C32 glucose monomycolate from Rhodococcus equi. Before cryopreservation, the sorted PBMC lost their CD14-expressing monocytes.

This clonotype originated in an adult woman with latent tuberculosis. The specimen was CD1b-GMM tetramer-negative cells sorted from PBMCs. The chain carries TRBV6-4 and TRBJ1-1; TRBD1 matches 12 bases. The CDR3 nucleotides read TGTGCCAGCAGTGACTCGGGACAGGGGGCTTCTTTCTTT. Translating gives CASSDSGQGASFF.